These 26 T cell receptor beta chains came from one sample sequenced in a study of T-cell memory formation after mild COVID-19. TCRdb used MiXCR to reprocess the 5' RACE reads, holding one entry per CDR3 protein. The sample comprises 300,000 to 350,000 distinct CDR3 sequences, around 13% of which are singletons, and 22% rests with the top ten. Sequencing used PBMCs or a T cell subset sorted from them (not recorded which). The receptors shown here come from a man between 18 and 35 years old who had mild COVID-19 (a few samples of this study predate the infection). Cell type and time point are not known.

The chain recombines TRBV27 with TRBJ2-2; TRBD1 aligns across 7 bases. Unmatched junction bases numbered 4, after V lost 8 bases and J lost 4 bases. Germline V gene data show CDR1 as MNHEY and CDR2 as SMNVEV (reference sequence). The CDR3 extends over 13 amino acids. The CDR3 protein is CASFNRGTGELFF. CDR3 DNA: TGTGCCAGCTTTAACAGGGGCACCGGGGAGCTGTTTTTT.

This sequence joins TRBV4-3 and TRBJ1-1, with D possibly matching TRBD1 (5 bases). Per the germline V gene, CDR1 is LGHNA and CDR2 is YSLEER. The CDR3 spans 15 residues. V lost 5 bases and J 2 bases, leaving 15 bases between the germline ends. As DNA, the CDR3 is TGCGCCAGCAGCTCCCACTCGGGGGGAAACACTGAAGCTTTCTTT. Protein product: CASSSHSGGNTEAFF.

The gene calls are TRBV6-6 and TRBJ2-7; possibly TRBD2 for D (5 bases). The V gene lost 4 bases and the J gene lost 0 bases, with 10 bases spanning the gap. This CDR3 region has 14 residues. Germline CDR1 MNHNY, CDR2 SVGAGI (reference sequence). The CDR3 region has the DNA TGTGCCAGCAGTTCTAGCCCCAGCTCCTACGAGCAGTACTTC. This translates into CASSSSPSSYEQYF.

This chain joins TRBV13 and TRBJ2-1; 10 bases agree with TRBD1. Unmatched junction bases numbered 8, after V lost 5 bases and J lost 4 bases. Germline CDR1 PRHDT, CDR2 FYEKMQ (reference sequence). The CDR3 loop spans 16 amino acids. The CDR3 bases are TGTGCCAGCAGCACCCGGGACAGGGGACAATACAATGAGCAGTTCTTC. Its translation: CASSTRDRGQYNEQFF.

This chain connects TRBV10-3 to TRBJ1-1; D uncertain. Deletions cut 0 bases from V and 0 bases from J, with 11 bases between. The CDR3 has 16 residues. CDR1 and CDR2 (germline): ENHRY, SYGVKD. The CDR3 nucleotides read TGTGCCATCAGTGAGTCGTTGGACGGATTGAACACTGAAGCTTTCTTT. Its translation: CAISESLDGLNTEAFF.

The table lists this clonotype with a few counts. The chain recombines TRBV5-5 with TRBJ2-7; D gene uncertain. From germline, CDR1 is SGHKS and CDR2 YYEKEE (reference sequence). The CDR3 is made up of 17 amino acids. V shed 0 bases and J shed 2 bases, with 18 bases lying between them. CDR3 amino acids: CASSLVVGATRAYEQYV. DNA of the CDR3: TGTGCCAGCAGCTTGGTTGTCGGCGCAACGCGCGCCTACGAGCAGTACGTC.

In this sample, this clonotype turned up many times. The rearrangement joins TRBV5-1 to TRBJ2-5; 7 bases map to TRBD1. Germline assignment: CDR1 SGHRS and CDR2 YFSETQ. This CDR3 comprises 14 residues. V lost 1 base and J lost 3; bases outside the gene matches: 3. CDR3 nucleotides: TGCGCCAGCAGCTTGCAGGGACAGAAAGAGACCCAGTACTTC. This encodes CASSLQGQKETQYF.

The chain joins TRBV7-8 to TRBJ2-7; tentative D call: TRBD2 (5 bases). Trimming pared 3 bases from V and 3 bases from J, leaving 12 bases between. Germline CDR1 reads SGHVS; CDR2 reads FQNEAQ. The CDR3 totals 14 residues. The CDR3 spells CASSFDTGIYEQYF. For the CDR3, the DNA is TGTGCCAGCAGCTTCGACACGGGGATCTACGAGCAGTACTTC.

The chain is built from TRBV6-1 and TRBJ1-2, with D tentatively TRBD1 (5 bases). The V gene lost 8 bases and the J gene lost 6 bases, with 10 bases spanning the gap. Germline lookup yields CDR1 MNHNS and CDR2 SASEGT. CDR3 length: 11 residues. CDR3 region: CASQGRDGYTF. The DNA for the CDR3 is TGTGCCAGCCAGGGAAGGGATGGCTACACCTTC.

The V and J genes are TRBV6-5 and TRBJ2-7, with 11 bases that match TRBD1. Unmatched junction bases numbered 6, after V lost 7 bases and J lost 1 base. The CDR3 is 15 amino acids. Germline values: CDR1 MNHEY, CDR2 SVGAGI. The CDR3 reads CASIGQGAGSYEQYF. CDR3 sequence (DNA): TGTGCCAGCATCGGACAGGGGGCAGGTTCCTACGAGCAGTACTTC.

This chain joins TRBV5-1 and TRBJ2-3; 12 nucleotides agree with TRBD2. The CDR3 contains 18 residues. V was pared by 1 base and J by 0 bases, with 6 bases of the junction left unmatched. CDR1 and CDR2 from the germline V gene are SGHRS and YFSETQ. The CDR3: CASSLRTSGTSSTDTQYF. In DNA, the CDR3 is TGCGCCAGCAGCTTGCGGACTAGCGGGACCTCTAGCACAGATACGCAGTATTTT.

Only a few counts were recorded for this clonotype. This chain links TRBV18 with TRBJ2-7; 8 bases map to TRBD1. Germline assignment: CDR1 KGHSH and CDR2 LQKENI. The CDR3 runs to 13 residues. V gave up 5 bases and J gave up 3 bases; unmatched junction bases: 3. The CDR3 here is CASSEGQDYEQYF. The CDR3 nucleotides are TGTGCCAGCTCAGAGGGACAGGACTACGAGCAGTACTTC.

Only a few counts were recorded for this clonotype. V and J are TRBV15 and TRBJ2-7, with D possibly matching TRBD2 (5 bases). This CDR3 has 14 amino acids. The V and J ends lost 4 bases and 0 bases respectively, with 10 bases between them. Per germline, CDR1 LNHNV and CDR2 YYDKDF (reference sequence). DNA for the CDR3: TGTGCCACCAGCAACAGCGGCACCTCCTACGAGCAGTACGTC. Encoded protein: CATSNSGTSYEQYV.

Only a few counts were recorded for this clonotype. The genes are TRBV20-1 and TRBJ1-2; 7 bases align to TRBD1. Germline assignment: CDR1 DFQATT and CDR2 SNEGSKA (reference sequence). V trimming: 4 bases; J trimming: 1 base; junction bases outside the gene matches: 9. The CDR3 runs 15 residues. The CDR3 spells CSATQGTVINYGYTF. In nucleotides, the CDR3 is TGCAGTGCTACCCAGGGGACAGTTATTAACTATGGCTACACCTTC.

This clonotype was recorded a few times. V is TRBV28 and J is TRBJ2-7; 8 bases line up with TRBD2. The CDR3 loop spans 13 amino acids. Losses at the gene ends were 5 bases for V and 13 bases for J; bases not matched to a gene: 13. From germline, CDR1 is MDHEN and CDR2 SYDVKM. The CDR3 DNA is TGTGCCAGCAGTCTCCCAGGCGGGGGGCCAAGTTACGTC. This encodes CASSLPGGGPSYV.

This sequence joins TRBV4-1 and TRBJ2-3, with D unresolved. The CDR3 runs to 18 residues. Germline loops: CDR1 MGHRA, CDR2 YSYEKL. V was pared by 2 bases and J by 4 bases, with 22 bases between. The CDR3 spells CASSQRRSGGSWADTQYF. The CDR3 DNA follows: TGCGCCAGCAGCCAACGGAGATCTGGCGGATCTTGGGCAGATACGCAGTATTTT.

This clonotype was observed a few times. The chain combines TRBV5-1 with TRBJ2-7, with 7 bases aligning to TRBD2. V shed 2 bases and J 0 bases; nucleotides not matched to a gene: 14. This CDR3 comprises 18 residues. CDR1 is SGHRS, CDR2 YFSETQ, per germline. The CDR3 bases are TGCGCCAGCAGCTTATCAAGCGGGGATTACACTTTCTCCTACGAGCAGTACTTC. This encodes CASSLSSGDYTFSYEQYF.

This clonotype showed up just a few times. Sequence at one end of the junction differs from germline and may be a read error. The CDR3 DNA follows: TGTGTCAGCAGCCCGGTGTTAACTTTTTCAGTTGAGCAGTTCTTC. Protein sequence: CVSSPVLTFSVEQFF. V usage is TRBV7-9 and J usage is TRBJ2-1; D call uncertain. The CDR3 is 15 residues long. CDR1 and CDR2 from the germline V gene are SEHNR and FQNEAQ (reference sequence).

V usage is TRBV7-2 and J usage is TRBJ1-1, with TRBD1 matching 9 bases. The CDR3 is made up of 15 amino acids. Germline V gene sequence: CDR1 SGHTA, CDR2 FQGNSA. Losses at the gene ends were 1 base for V and 5 bases for J; bases not matched to a gene: 5. Here the CDR3 DNA reads TGTGCCAGCAGCTTAGTGGGACAGGGTGGAACTGAAGCTTTCTTT. Its protein is CASSLVGQGGTEAFF.

This clonotype was seen only a few times. V is TRBV7-2 and J is TRBJ1-3, with D perhaps matching TRBD1 (5 bases). Germline CDR1 is SGHTA and CDR2 is FQGNSA. The length of the CDR3 is 16 residues. V lost 3 bases, J lost 2 bases, and 14 bases lay in between. The CDR3 sequence: CASSLNSGLTGNTIYF. CDR3 sequence (DNA): TGTGCCAGCAGCTTGAACTCAGGGTTAACTGGAAACACCATATATTTT.

Only a few counts were recorded for this clonotype. The chain carries TRBV12-3 or TRBV12-4 and TRBJ2-1, with D unclear. The V and J ends lost 1 base and 0 bases respectively, with 10 bases between them. The CDR3 sequence is 16 residues long. The CDR3 bases are TGTGCCAGCAGTTTAGGACTGGATAGCTCCTACAATGAGCAGTTCTTC. Encoded protein: CASSLGLDSSYNEQFF.

This clonotype has ten or more counts. The gene calls are TRBV5-1 and TRBJ2-6; TRBD2 matches 7 bases. CDR3 length: 18 residues. J gave up 0 bases and V 1 base, and 7 bases lay outside the gene matches. Germline V lookup: CDR1 SGHRS, CDR2 YFSETQ. CDR3: CASSLYAGRVSGANVLTF. The CDR3 coding sequence is TGCGCCAGCAGCTTGTATGCAGGGAGGGTCTCTGGGGCCAACGTCCTGACTTTC.

This clonotype was counted between two and nine times. This chain uses TRBV6-2 or TRBV6-3 with TRBJ2-7; no definite D call. The CDR3 extends over 14 amino acids. Trimming stripped 3 bases from V and 2 bases from J, with 11 bases between. Germline values: CDR1 MNHEY, CDR2 SVGEGT. CDR3 region: CASSYRPRAYEQYF. Here the CDR3 DNA reads TGTGCCAGCAGTTATCGGCCGAGAGCCTACGAGCAGTACTTC.

In this sample, this clonotype turned up a few times. CDR3 sequence reads: CASTHGLAGNQPQHF. CDR3 nucleotides: TGTGCCAGCACTCACGGGTTGGCGGGCAATCAGCCCCAGCATTTT. V usage is TRBV6-6 and J usage is TRBJ1-5; D ambiguous. Germline lookup yields CDR1 MNHNY and CDR2 SVGAGI (reference sequence). The CDR3 is made up of 15 amino acids. Trimming took off 7 bases at V and 2 bases at J, with 15 bases between the two ends.

The chain carries TRBV6-5 and TRBJ1-2; D might be TRBD1 (5 bases). Germline CDR1 and CDR2: MNHEY and SVGAGI. V was pared by 2 bases and J by 6 bases, with 10 bases between. CDR3 length: 13 residues. DNA of the CDR3: TGTGCCAGCAGTTACAGGGGATACGATGGCTACACCTTC. Amino acids: CASSYRGYDGYTF.

V gene TRBV12-3 or TRBV12-4 combines with J gene TRBJ2-7; D is uncertain. This CDR3 is 12 amino acids long. The V and J ends lost 6 bases and 2 bases respectively, with 8 bases between them. The CDR3 loop is CASRSQTYEQYV. In DNA form, the CDR3 reads TGTGCCAGCAGATCACAGACCTACGAGCAGTACGTC.